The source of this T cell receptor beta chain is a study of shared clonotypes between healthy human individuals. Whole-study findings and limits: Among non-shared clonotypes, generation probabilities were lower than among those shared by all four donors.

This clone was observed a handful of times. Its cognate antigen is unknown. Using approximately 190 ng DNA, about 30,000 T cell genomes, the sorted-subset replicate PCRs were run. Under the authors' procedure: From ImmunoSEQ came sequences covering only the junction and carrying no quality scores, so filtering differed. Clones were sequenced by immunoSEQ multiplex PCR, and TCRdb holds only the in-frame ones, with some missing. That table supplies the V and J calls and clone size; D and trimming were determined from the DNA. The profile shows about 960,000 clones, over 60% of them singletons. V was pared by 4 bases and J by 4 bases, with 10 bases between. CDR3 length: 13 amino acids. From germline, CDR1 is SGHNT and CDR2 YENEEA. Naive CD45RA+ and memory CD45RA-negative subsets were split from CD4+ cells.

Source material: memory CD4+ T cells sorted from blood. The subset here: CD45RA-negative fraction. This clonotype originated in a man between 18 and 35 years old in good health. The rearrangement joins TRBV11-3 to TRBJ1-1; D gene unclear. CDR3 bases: TGTGCCAGCAGCTATCTCTCGGCCACTGAAGCTTTCTTT. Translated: CASSYLSATEAFF.